This entry is about one T cell receptor (beta chain). This CDR3 spans 18 amino acids. Collection occurred without any documented infections or immune events in donors. The data derive from a study of identifying expanded T cells in peripheral blood. Using immunoSEQ multiplex PCR, the repertoire was profiled, and TCRdb retains in-frame clones only, with some absent. The sample holds 100,000 to 150,000 clones, approximately 86% seen once. The specimen was blood. The chain is built from TRBV21-1 and TRBJ2-1; the table assigns TRBD1, which was not confirmed against the DNA. TRBV21-1 is shown as a pseudogene. The TCR sequence derives from a person aged 18 to 70 in good health. The CDR3 nucleotides are TGTGCCAGCAAAGGGTATAGAAGGGGGCGAGGCTCCTACAATGAGCAGTTCTTC. Its translation is CASKGYRRGRGSYNEQFF.